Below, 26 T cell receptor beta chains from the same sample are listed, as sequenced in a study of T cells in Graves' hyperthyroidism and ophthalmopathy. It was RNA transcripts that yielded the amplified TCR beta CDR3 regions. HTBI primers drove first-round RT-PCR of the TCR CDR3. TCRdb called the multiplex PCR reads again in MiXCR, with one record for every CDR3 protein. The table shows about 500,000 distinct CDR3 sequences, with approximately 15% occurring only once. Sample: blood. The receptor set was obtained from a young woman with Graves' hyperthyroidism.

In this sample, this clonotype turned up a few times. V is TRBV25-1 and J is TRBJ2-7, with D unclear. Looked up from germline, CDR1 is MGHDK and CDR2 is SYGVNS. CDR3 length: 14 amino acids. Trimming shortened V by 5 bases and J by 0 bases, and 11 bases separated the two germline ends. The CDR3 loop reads CASSPDGSSYEQYF. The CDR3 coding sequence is TGTGCCAGCAGTCCAGACGGAAGCTCCTACGAGCAGTACTTC.

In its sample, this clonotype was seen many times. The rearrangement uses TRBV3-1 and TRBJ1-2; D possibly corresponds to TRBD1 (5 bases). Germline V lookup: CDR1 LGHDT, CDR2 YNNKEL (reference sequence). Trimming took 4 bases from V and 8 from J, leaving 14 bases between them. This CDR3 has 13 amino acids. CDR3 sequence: CASSLDTLGGYTF. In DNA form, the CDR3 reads TGTGCCAGCAGCCTGGACACCCTGGGGGGCTACACCTTC. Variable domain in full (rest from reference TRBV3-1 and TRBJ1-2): DTAVSQTPKYLVTQMGNDKSIKCEQNLGHDTMYWYKQDSKKFLKIMFSYNNKELIINETVPNRFSPKSPDKAHLNLHINSLELGDSAVYFCASSLDTLGGYTFGSGTRLTVV.

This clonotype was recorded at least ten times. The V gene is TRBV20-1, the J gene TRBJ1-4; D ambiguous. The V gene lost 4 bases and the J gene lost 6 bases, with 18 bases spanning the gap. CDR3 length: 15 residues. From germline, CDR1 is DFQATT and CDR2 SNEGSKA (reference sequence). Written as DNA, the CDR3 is TGCAGTGCTAAGCCCCCAAAGGCATGGGATGAAAAACTGTTTTTT. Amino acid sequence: CSAKPPKAWDEKLFF.

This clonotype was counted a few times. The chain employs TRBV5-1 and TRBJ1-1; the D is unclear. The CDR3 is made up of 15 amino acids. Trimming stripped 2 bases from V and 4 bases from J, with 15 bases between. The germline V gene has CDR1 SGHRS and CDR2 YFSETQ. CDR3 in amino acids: CASSLNTLYGTEAFF. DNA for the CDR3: TGCGCCAGCAGCTTAAATACCCTATATGGCACTGAAGCTTTCTTT.

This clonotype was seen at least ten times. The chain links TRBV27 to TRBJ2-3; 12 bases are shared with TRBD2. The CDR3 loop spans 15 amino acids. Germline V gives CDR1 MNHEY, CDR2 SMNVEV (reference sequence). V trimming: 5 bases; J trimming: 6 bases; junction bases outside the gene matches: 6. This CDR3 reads CASSLRTSGTDTQYF. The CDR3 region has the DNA TGTGCCAGCAGTCTCCGGACTAGCGGGACGGATACGCAGTATTTT.

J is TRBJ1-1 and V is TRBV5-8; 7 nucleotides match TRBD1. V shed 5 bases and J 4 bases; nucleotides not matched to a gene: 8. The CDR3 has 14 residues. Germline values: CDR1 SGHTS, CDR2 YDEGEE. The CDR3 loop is CASSFRGRGTEAFF. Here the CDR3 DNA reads TGTGCCAGCAGTTTTAGGGGGCGCGGCACTGAAGCTTTCTTT.

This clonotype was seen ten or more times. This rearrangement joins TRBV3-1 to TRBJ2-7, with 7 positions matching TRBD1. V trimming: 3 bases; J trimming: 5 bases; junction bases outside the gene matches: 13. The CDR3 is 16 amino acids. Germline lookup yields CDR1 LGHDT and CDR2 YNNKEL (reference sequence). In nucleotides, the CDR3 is TGTGCCAGCAGCCACCTACTGACAGGGAGTAAAGACGAGCAGTACTTC. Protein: CASSHLLTGSKDEQYF.

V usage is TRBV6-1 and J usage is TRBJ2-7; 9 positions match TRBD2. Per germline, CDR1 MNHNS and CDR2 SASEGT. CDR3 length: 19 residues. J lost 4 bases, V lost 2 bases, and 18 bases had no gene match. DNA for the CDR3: TGTGCCAGCAGTGAAATTCGGGGGGGGGGGAGCGGGAGGCCATACGAGCAGTACGTC. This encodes CASSEIRGGGSGRPYEQYV.

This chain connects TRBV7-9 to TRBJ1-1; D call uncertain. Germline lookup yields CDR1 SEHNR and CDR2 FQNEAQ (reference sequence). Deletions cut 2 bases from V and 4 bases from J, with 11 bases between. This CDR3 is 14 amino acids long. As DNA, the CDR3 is TGTGCCAGCAGCTTATGGGAGGCAATCACTGAAGCTTTCTTT. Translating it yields CASSLWEAITEAFF. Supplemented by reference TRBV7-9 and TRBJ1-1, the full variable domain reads DTGVSQNPRHKITKRGQNVTFRCDPISEHNRLYWYRQTLGQGPEFLTYFQNEAQLEKSRLLSDRFSAERPKGSFSTLEIQRTEQGDSAMYLCASSLWEAITEAFFGQGTRLTVV.

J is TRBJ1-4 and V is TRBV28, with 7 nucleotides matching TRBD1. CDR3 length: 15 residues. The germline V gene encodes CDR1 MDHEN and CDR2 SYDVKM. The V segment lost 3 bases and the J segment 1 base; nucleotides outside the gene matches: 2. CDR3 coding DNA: TGTGCCAGCAGTTTCAGGGACAGAACTAATGAAAAACTGTTTTTT. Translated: CASSFRDRTNEKLFF.

CDR3 loop: CASSSAGGPSNEQFF. DNA of the CDR3: TGTGCCAGCAGTTCAGCGGGAGGGCCCTCCAATGAGCAGTTCTTC. The gene calls are TRBV7-2 and TRBJ2-1, with 10 positions matching TRBD2. The trim removed 6 bases at V and 6 bases at J, leaving 8 bases unmatched. CDR1 is SGHTA, CDR2 FQGNSA, per germline. This CDR3 region has 15 residues.

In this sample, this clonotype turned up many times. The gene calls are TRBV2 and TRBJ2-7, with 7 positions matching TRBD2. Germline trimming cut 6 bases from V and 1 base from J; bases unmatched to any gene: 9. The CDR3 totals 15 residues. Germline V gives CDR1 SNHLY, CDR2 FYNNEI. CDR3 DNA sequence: TGTGCCAGCAGCTTATCGACTAGCCGATCCTACGAGCAGTACTTC. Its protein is CASSLSTSRSYEQYF.

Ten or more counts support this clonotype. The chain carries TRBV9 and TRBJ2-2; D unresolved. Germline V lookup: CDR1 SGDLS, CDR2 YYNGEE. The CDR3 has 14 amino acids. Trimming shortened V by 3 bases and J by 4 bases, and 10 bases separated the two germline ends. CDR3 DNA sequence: TGTGCCAGCAGCGATCCCCCCGCCACCGGGGAGCTGTTTTTT. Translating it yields CASSDPPATGELFF.

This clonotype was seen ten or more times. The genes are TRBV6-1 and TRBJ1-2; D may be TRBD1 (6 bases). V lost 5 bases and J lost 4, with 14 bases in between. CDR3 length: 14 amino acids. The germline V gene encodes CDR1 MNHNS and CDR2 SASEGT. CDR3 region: CASSRRGAGYGYTF. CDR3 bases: TGTGCCAGCAGTCGGAGGGGGGCTGGCTATGGCTACACCTTC.

The CDR3: CASSAHYEQYF. CDR3 DNA: TGTGCCAGCAGTGCGCACTACGAGCAGTACTTC. The J gene is TRBJ2-7, the V gene TRBV12-3 or TRBV12-4; no clear D. V lost 5 bases to trimming and J lost 3 bases, with 5 bases between them. This CDR3 region has 11 residues.

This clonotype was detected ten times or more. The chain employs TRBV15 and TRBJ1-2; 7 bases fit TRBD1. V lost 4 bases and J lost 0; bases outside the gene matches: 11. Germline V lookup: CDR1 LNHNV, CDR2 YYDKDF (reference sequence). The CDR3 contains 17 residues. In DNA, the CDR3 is TGTGCCACCAGCACGGGGACAGCTCCAACTTCTAACTATGGCTACACCTTC. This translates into CATSTGTAPTSNYGYTF.

The CDR3 bases are TGCAGTGCTAGGACCGGACTCCTCCTCGAGCAGTACTTC. This gives the protein CSARTGLLLEQYF. This sequence joins TRBV20-1 and TRBJ2-7; D is possibly TRBD2 (5 bases). With 3 bases removed from V and 6 bases from J, the gap between germline ends came to 15 bases. Germline CDR1 is DFQATT and CDR2 is SNEGSKA (reference sequence). This CDR3 has 13 residues.

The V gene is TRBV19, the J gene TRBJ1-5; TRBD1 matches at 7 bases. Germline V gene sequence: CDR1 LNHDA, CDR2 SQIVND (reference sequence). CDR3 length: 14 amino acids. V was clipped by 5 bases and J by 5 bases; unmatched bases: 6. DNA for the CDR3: TGTGCCAGTAGTCAGACAGGGCTTGATCAGCCCCAGCATTTT. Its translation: CASSQTGLDQPQHF.

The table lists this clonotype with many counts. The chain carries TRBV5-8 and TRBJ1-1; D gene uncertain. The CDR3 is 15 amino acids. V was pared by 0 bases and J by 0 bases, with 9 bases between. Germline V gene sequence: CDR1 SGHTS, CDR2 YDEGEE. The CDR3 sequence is CASSLVLDMNTEAFF. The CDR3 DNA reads TGTGCCAGCAGCTTGGTTTTAGACATGAACACTGAAGCTTTCTTT.

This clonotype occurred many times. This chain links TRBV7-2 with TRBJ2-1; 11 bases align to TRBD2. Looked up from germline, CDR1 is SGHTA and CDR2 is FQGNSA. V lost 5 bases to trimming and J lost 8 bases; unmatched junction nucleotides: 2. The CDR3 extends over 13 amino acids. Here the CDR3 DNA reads TGTGCCAGCAGCGCTAGCGGGAGGTATGAGCAGTTCTTC. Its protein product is CASSASGRYEQFF.

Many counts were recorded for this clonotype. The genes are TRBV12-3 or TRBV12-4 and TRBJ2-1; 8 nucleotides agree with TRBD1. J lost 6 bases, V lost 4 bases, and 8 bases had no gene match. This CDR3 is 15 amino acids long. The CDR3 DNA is TGTGCCAGCAGTTCGGGACAGGCGAAAATCAATGAGCAGTTCTTC. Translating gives CASSSGQAKINEQFF.

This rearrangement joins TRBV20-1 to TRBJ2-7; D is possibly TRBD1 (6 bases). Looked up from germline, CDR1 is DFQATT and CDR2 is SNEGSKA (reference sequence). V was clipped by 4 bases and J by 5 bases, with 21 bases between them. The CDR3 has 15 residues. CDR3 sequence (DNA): TGCAGTGCTAATTCCCCCCAGGGGATTCGCGACGAGCAGTACTTC. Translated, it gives CSANSPQGIRDEQYF.

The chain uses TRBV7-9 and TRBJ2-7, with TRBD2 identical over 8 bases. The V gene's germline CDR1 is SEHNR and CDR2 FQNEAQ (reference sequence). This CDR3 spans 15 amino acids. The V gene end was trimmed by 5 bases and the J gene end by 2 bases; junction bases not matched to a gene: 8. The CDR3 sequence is CASSPRLATTYEQYF. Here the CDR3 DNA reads TGTGCCAGCAGCCCCCGACTAGCGACGACCTACGAGCAGTACTTC.

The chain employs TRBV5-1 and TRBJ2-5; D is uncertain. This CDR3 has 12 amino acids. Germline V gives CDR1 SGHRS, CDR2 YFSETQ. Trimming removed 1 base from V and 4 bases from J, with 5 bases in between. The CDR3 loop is CASSLHGETQYF. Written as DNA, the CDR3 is TGCGCCAGCAGCTTGCACGGAGAGACCCAGTACTTC.

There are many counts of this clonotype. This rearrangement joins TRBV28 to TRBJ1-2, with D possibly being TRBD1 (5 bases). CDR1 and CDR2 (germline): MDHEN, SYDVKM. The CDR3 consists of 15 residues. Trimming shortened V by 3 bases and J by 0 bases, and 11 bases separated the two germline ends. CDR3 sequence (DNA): TGTGCCAGCAGTTTGGGAGGGGCGACTAACTATGGCTACACCTTC. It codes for CASSLGGATNYGYTF.

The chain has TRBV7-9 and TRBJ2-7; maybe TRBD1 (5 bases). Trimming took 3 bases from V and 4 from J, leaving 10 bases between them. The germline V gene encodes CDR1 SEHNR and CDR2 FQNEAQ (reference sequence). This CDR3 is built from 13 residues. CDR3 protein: CASSFPGSYEQYF. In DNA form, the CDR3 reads TGTGCCAGCAGCTTTCCAGGGTCTTACGAGCAGTACTTC.